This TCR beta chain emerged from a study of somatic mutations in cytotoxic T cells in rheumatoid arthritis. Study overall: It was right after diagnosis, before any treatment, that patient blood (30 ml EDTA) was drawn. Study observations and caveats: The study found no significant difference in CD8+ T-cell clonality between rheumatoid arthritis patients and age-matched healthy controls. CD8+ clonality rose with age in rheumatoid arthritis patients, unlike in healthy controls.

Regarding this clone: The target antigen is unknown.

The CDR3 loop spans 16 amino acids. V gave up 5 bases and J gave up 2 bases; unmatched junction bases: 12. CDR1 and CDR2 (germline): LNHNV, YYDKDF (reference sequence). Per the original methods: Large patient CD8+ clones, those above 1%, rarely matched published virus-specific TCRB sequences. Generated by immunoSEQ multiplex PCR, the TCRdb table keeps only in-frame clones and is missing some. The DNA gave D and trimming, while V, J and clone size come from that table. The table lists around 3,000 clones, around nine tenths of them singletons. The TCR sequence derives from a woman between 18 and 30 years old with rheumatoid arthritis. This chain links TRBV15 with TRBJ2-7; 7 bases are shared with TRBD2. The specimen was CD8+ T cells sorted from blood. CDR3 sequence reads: CATSPLAGRLTYEQYF. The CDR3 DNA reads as TGTGCCACCAGCCCCCTCGCCGGGAGGCTAACCTACGAGCAGTACTTC.